This passage covers 10 T cell receptor beta chains from one sample sequenced in a study of OX40 agonist ivuxolimab in advanced cancers. TCRdb's table, derived via immunoSEQ multiplex PCR, lists solely in-frame clones and lacks some. The repertoire holds approximately 92,000 clones, with approximately 93% as singletons. This specimen was CD4+ or CD8+ T cells sorted from blood, taken in a trial of the OX40 agonist ivuxolimab. These receptors came from an adult with an advanced solid tumor such as melanoma, head and neck, liver or kidney cancer.

The chain is built from TRBV29-1 and TRBJ2-3; 13 bases align to TRBD2. V was pared by 6 bases and J by 3 bases, with 18 bases of the junction left unmatched. The CDR3 covers 19 residues. CDR1 is SQVTM, CDR2 ANQGSEA, per germline. This chain's CDR3 is CSVGGATSGREGATDTQYF. The CDR3 region has the DNA TGCAGCGTGGGGGGAGCCACTAGCGGGAGGGAGGGAGCGACAGATACGCAGTATTTT.

This chain connects TRBV7-2 to TRBJ1-6, with 8 bases lining up with TRBD1. Germline CDR1 and CDR2: SGHTA and FQGNSA. This CDR3 region has 15 residues. J gave up 5 bases and V 5 bases, and 5 bases lay outside the gene matches. The CDR3: CASSPETGDNSPLHF. CDR3 nucleotide sequence: TGTGCCAGCAGCCCCGAGACAGGGGATAATTCACCCCTCCACTTT.

This chain links TRBV2 with TRBJ2-5, with D tentatively TRBD1 (6 bases). This CDR3 spans 16 amino acids. The V and J ends lost 2 bases and 2 bases respectively, with 15 bases between them. The germline gives CDR1 SNHLY, CDR2 FYNNEI. The CDR3 DNA is TGTGCCAGCAGTGAACCTATGGGACACCGGCAAGAGACCCAGTACTTC. It specifies CASSEPMGHRQETQYF.

The chain couples TRBV6-1 to TRBJ2-7, with D possibly matching TRBD2 (6 bases). CDR1 MNHNS and CDR2 SASEGT come from the germline V gene. V was pared by 2 bases and J by 2 bases, with 13 bases between. CDR3 size: 15 residues. The CDR3 spells CASSEPGERTYEQYF. CDR3 nucleotide sequence: TGTGCCAGCAGTGAACCGGGGGAGCGTACCTACGAGCAGTACTTC.

CDR3 DNA sequence: TGCGCCAGCAGTCCCTTAAAAAGAGAAGAGACCCAGTACTTC. Protein product: CASSPLKREETQYF. The chain joins TRBV5-1 to TRBJ2-5; D not certain. CDR1 and CDR2 from the germline V gene are SGHRS and YFSETQ. V dropped 5 bases and J dropped 3 bases, with 14 bases sitting between them. The CDR3 sequence is 14 residues long.

The chain joins TRBV6-1 to TRBJ2-5, with D possibly TRBD2 on 6 matching bases. Germline V gene lookup returns CDR1 MNHNS and CDR2 SASEGT. The CDR3 loop spans 15 amino acids. V lost 8 bases, J lost 4 bases, and 20 bases lay in between. The CDR3 region is CASAAARGAGETQYF. CDR3 coding DNA: TGTGCCAGCGCCGCGGCGCGGGGAGCGGGAGAGACCCAGTACTTC.

The V gene is TRBV18, the J gene TRBJ2-5; possibly TRBD1 for D (6 bases). Germline V CDR1 and CDR2: KGHSH, LQKENI. The CDR3 extends over 13 amino acids. V was shortened by 0 bases and J by 5 bases, with 7 bases between the two germline ends. Here the CDR3 DNA reads TGTGCCAGCTCACCACCGGGGGCGGAGACCCAGTACTTC. Protein sequence: CASSPPGAETQYF.

This chain links TRBV29-1 with TRBJ2-7; D may match TRBD1 or TRBD2 (5 bases each). Trimming removed 3 bases at V and 0 bases at J, with 9 bases between. Germline assignment: CDR1 SQVTM and CDR2 ANQGSEA. The CDR3 runs to 13 residues. This CDR3 is CSVDGAGSYEQYF. CDR3 nucleotide sequence: TGCAGCGTTGACGGGGCAGGCTCCTACGAGCAGTACTTC.

The chain joins TRBV7-2 to TRBJ2-3, with TRBD2 as a possible D gene (6 bases). Trimming took off 5 bases at V and 5 bases at J, with 14 bases between the two ends. The CDR3 spans 14 residues. Germline V gene sequence: CDR1 SGHTA, CDR2 FQGNSA. The CDR3 DNA sequence: TGTGCCAGCAGCCCGCCCCCAGCGGGAGATACGCAGTATTTT. This encodes CASSPPPAGDTQYF. The full variable domain, in which reference TRBV7-2 and TRBJ2-3 provide the parts outside the CDR3, is GAGVSQSPSNKVTEKGKDVELRCDPISGHTALYWYRQSLGQGLEFLIYFQGNSAPDKSGLPSDRFSAERTGGSVSTLTIQRTQQEDSAVYLCASSPPPAGDTQYFGPGTRLTVL.

V is TRBV18 and J is TRBJ1-2, with 8 bases aligning to TRBD1. The length of the CDR3 is 16 residues. Unmatched junction bases numbered 10, after V lost 1 base and J lost 6 bases. Germline loops: CDR1 KGHSH, CDR2 LQKENI. The CDR3, as DNA: TGTGCCAGCTCACCACAATCGGCAGGGGGCGAGGATGGCTACACCTTC. This gives the protein CASSPQSAGGEDGYTF.